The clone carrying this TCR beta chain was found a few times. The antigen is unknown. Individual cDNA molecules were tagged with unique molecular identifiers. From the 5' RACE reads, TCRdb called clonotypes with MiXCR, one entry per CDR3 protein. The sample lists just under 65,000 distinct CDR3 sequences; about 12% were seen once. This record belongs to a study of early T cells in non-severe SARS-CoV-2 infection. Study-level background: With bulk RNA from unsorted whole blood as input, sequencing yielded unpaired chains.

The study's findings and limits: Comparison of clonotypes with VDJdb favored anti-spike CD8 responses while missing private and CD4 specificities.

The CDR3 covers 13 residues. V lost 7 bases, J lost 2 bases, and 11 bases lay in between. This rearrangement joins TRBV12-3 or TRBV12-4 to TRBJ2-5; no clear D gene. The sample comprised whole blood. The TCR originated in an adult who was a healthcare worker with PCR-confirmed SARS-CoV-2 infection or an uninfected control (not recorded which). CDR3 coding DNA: TGTGCCAGCAACTGGTTGGGGCAAGAGACCCAGTACTTC. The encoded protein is CASNWLGQETQYF.